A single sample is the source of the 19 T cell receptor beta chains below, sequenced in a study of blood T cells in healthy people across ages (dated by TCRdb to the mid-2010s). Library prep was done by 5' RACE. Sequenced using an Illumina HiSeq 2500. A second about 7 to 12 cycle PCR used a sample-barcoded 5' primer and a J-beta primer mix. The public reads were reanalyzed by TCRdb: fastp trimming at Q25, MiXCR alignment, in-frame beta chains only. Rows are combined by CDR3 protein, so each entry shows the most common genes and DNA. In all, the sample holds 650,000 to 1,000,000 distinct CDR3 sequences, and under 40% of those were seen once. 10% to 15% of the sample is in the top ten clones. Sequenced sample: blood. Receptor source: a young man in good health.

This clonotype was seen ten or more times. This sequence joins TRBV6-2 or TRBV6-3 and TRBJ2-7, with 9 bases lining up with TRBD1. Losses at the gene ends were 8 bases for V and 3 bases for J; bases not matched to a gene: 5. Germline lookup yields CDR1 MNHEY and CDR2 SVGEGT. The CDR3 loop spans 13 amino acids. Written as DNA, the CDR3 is TGTGCCAGCGCTGGACAGGGGATCTACGAGCAGTACTTC. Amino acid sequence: CASAGQGIYEQYF.

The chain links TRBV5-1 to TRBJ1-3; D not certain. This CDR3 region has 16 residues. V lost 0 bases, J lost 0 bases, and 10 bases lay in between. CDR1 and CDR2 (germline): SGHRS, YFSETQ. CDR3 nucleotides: TGCGCCAGCAGCTTGGACCTAGGCAGCTCTGGAAACACCATATATTTT. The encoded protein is CASSLDLGSSGNTIYF.

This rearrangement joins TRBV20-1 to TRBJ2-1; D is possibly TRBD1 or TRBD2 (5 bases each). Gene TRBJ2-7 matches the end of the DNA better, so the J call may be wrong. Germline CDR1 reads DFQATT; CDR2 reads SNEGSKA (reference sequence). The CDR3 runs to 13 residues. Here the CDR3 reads CSAGRDAYNEQYF. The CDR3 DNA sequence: TGCAGTGCTGGAAGGGACGCCTACAATGAGCAGTACTTC.

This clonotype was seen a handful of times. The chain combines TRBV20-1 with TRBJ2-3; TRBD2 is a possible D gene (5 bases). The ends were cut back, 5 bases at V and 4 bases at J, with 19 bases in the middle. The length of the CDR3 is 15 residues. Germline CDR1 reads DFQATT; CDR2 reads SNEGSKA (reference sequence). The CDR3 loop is CSAGGVAGRADTQYF. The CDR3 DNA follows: TGCAGTGCTGGTGGAGTCGCCGGGCGGGCAGATACGCAGTATTTT.

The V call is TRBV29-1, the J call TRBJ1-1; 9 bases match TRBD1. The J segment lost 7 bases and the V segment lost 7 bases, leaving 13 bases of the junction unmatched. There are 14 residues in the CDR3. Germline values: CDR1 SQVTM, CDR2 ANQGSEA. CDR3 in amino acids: CSARTGDPRDEAFF. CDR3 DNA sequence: TGCAGCGCCAGGACAGGGGACCCAAGAGATGAAGCTTTCTTT. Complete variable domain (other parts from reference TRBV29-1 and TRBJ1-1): SAVISQKPSRDICQRGTSLTIQCQVDSQVTMMFWYRQQPGQSLTLIATANQGSEATYESGFVIDKFPISRPNLTFSTLTVSNMSPEDSSIYLCSARTGDPRDEAFFGQGTRLTVV.

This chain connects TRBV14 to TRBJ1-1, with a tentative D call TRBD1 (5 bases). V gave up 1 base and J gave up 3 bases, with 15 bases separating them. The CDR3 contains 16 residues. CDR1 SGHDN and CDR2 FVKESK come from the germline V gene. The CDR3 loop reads CASSQVSGTTYTEAFF. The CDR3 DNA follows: TGTGCCAGCAGCCAAGTGTCAGGGACGACATACACTGAAGCTTTCTTT.

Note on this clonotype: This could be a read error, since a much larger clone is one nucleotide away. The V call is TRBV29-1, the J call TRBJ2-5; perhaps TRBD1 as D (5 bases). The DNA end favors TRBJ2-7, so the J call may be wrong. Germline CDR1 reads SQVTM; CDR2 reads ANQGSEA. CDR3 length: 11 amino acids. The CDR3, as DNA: TGCAGCGTTGTTGCAGGGTTCGAGCAGTACTTC. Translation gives CSVVAGFEQYF.

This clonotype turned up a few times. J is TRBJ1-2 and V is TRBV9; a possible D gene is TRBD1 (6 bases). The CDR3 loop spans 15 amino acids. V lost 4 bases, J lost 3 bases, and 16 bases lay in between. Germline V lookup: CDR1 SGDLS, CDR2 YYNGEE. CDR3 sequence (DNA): TGTGCCAGCAGCCCTACAGGGAACATTGACTATGGCTACACCTTC. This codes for CASSPTGNIDYGYTF.

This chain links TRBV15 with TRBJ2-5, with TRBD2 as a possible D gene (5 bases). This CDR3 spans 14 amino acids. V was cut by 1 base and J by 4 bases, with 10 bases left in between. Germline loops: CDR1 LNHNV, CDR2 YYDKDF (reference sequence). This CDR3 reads CATSRGEGRETQYF. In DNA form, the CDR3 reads TGTGCCACCAGCAGAGGCGAGGGCAGAGAGACCCAGTACTTC. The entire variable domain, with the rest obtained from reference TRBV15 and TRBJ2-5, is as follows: DAMVIQNPRYQVTQFGKPVTLSCSQTLNHNVMYWYQQKSSQAPKLLFHYYDKDFNNEADTPDNFQSRRPNTSFCFLDIRSPGLGDTAMYLCATSRGEGRETQYFGPGTRLLVL.

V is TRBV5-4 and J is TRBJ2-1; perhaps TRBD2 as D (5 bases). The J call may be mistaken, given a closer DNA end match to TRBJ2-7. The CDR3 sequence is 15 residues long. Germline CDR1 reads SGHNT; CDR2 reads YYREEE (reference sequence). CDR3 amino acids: CASSYAATRSNEQYF. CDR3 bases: TGTGCCAGCAGTTATGCCGCCACTAGATCCAATGAGCAGTACTTC.

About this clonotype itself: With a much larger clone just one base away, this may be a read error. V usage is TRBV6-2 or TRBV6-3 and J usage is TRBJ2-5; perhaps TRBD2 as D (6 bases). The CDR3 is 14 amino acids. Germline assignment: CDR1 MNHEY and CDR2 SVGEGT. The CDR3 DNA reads TGTGCCAGCAGTTACTGGGGGGTCCAAGAGACCCTGTACTTC. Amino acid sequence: CASSYWGVQETLYF.

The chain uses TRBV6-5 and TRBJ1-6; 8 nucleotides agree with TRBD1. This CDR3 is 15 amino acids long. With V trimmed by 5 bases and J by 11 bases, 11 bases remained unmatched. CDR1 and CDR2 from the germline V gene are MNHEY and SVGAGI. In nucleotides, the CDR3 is TGTGCCAGCAGTCCTGCGACAGGGGAATCGGCACCCCTCCACTTT. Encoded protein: CASSPATGESAPLHF.

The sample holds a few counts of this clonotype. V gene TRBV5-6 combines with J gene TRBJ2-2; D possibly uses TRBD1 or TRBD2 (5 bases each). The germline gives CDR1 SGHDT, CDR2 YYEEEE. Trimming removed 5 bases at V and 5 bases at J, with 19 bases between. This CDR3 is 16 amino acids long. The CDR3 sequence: CASRNIRVGSTGELFF. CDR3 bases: TGTGCCAGCAGAAATATCAGGGTGGGGAGTACCGGGGAGCTGTTTTTT.

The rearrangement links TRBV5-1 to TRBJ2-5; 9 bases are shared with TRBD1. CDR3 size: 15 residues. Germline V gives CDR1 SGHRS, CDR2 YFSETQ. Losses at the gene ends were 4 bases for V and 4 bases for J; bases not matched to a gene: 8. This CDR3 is CASSPTGGAGETQYF. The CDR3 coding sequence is TGCGCCAGCAGCCCTACAGGGGGCGCGGGAGAGACCCAGTACTTC.

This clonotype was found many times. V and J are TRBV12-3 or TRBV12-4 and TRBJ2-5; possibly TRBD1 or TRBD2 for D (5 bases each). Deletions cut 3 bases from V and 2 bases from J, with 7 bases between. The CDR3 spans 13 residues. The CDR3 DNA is TGTGCCAGCAGTTTGGGGGAACAAGAGACCCAGTACTTC. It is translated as CASSLGEQETQYF.

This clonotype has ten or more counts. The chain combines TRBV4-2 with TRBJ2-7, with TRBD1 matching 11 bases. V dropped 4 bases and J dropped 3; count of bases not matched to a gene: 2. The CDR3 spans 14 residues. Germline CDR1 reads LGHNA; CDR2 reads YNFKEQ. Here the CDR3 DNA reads TGTGCCAGCAGCCCGGGACAGGGGGACTACGAGCAGTACTTC. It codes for CASSPGQGDYEQYF.

The CDR3 spells CASSPGRDRANGQPQHF. The CDR3 DNA is TGTGCCAGCAGTCCCGGACGAGACAGGGCGAATGGGCAGCCCCAGCATTTT. The chain is built from TRBV6-6 and TRBJ1-5; 7 bases match TRBD1. Per germline, CDR1 MNHNY and CDR2 SVGAGI (reference sequence). V shed 5 bases, J shed 7 bases, and the junction held 17 bases outside the gene matches. There are 17 residues in the CDR3.

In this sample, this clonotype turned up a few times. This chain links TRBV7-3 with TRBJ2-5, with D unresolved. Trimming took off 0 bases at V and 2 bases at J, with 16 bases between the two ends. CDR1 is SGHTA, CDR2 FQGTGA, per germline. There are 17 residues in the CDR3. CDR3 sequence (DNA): TGTGCCAGCAGCTTAACATCCTCGAGGACGGCACAAGAGACCCAGTACTTC. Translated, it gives CASSLTSSRTAQETQYF. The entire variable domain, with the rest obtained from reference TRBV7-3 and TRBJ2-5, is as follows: GAGVSQTPSNKVTEKGKYVELRCDPISGHTALYWYRQSLGQGPEFLIYFQGTGAADDSGLPNDRFFAVRPEGSVSTLKIQRTERGDSAVYLCASSLTSSRTAQETQYFGPGTRLLVL.

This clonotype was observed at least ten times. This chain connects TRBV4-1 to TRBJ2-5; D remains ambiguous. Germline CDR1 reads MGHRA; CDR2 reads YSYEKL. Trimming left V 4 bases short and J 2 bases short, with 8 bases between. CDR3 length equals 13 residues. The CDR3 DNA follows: TGCGCCAGCAGCCTCCACGAGCAAGAGACCCAGTACTTC. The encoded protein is CASSLHEQETQYF.